Each of the 28 T cell receptor beta chains below was sequenced from the same sample in a study of high-grade serous ovarian cancer treatment subgroups. The data were produced by immunoSEQ multiplex PCR, yet TCRdb's version contains in-frame clones alone and is incomplete. The sample has about 6,800 clones; over 75% are singletons. Tumor samples were obtained before definitive surgery or chemotherapy. Sequencing was performed on tumor tissue. These receptors were taken from a human donor with high-grade serous ovarian cancer.

The chain employs TRBV4-3 and TRBJ1-4, with a possible D match to TRBD1 (6 bases). Germline assignment: CDR1 LGHNA and CDR2 YSLEER. V was trimmed by 0 bases and J by 8 bases, leaving 16 bases between them. The CDR3 extends over 16 amino acids. CDR3 nucleotides: TGCGCCAGCAGCCAAGAAGGTTCACAGGGAGAAGAAAAACTGTTTTTT. It codes for CASSQEGSQGEEKLFF.

J is TRBJ2-2 and V is TRBV28, with D perhaps matching TRBD1 (6 bases). V shed 2 bases and J shed 3 bases, with 7 bases lying between them. The CDR3 is made up of 14 amino acids. Germline V gives CDR1 MDHEN, CDR2 SYDVKM. CDR3 coding DNA: TGTGCCAGCAGTTTAGGGGGCCACACCGGGGAGCTGTTTTTT. Protein product: CASSLGGHTGELFF.

The chain employs TRBV28 and TRBJ2-7; D possibly matches TRBD1 or TRBD2 (6 bases each). V shed 6 bases and J shed 6 bases, with 18 bases lying between them. The germline gives CDR1 MDHEN, CDR2 SYDVKM. The CDR3 is made up of 14 amino acids. CDR3 nucleotides: TGTGCCAGCAGAGGGGGGCAGGGGCGGGCCGAGCAGTACTTC. This sequence encodes CASRGGQGRAEQYF.

The chain is built from TRBV29-1 and TRBJ1-4, with TRBD1 identical over 12 bases. Germline lookup yields CDR1 SQVTM and CDR2 ANQGSEA. The CDR3 has 16 amino acids. V shed 6 bases, J shed 3 bases, and the junction held 8 bases outside the gene matches. In nucleotides, the CDR3 is TGCAGCGTGGCCGGGACAGGGGGCATAGCTAATGAAAAACTGTTTTTT. This encodes CSVAGTGGIANEKLFF.

The chain is built from TRBV6-6 and TRBJ2-7; 7 bases line up with TRBD1. The CDR3 totals 15 residues. Germline CDR1 and CDR2: MNHNY and SVGAGI (reference sequence). J lost 5 bases, V lost 0 bases, and 7 bases had no gene match. The CDR3 DNA reads TGTGCCAGCAGTTACTCGAGCAGGGGGACCCACGAGCAGTACTTC. It specifies CASSYSSRGTHEQYF.

This clone was seen only a few times. The rearrangement links TRBV18 to TRBJ2-5, with TRBD1 identical over 8 bases. This CDR3 is 14 amino acids long. In germline, CDR1 is KGHSH, CDR2 LQKENI. With V trimmed by 5 bases and J by 2 bases, 4 bases remained unmatched. The CDR3 loop is CASSGGTGQETQYF. CDR3 coding DNA: TGTGCCAGCTCAGGAGGGACAGGACAAGAGACCCAGTACTTC.

This sequence joins TRBV19 and TRBJ2-3, with unresolved D. Between the trimmed V and J ends, which lost 3 bases and 6 bases, there was a span of 19 bases. The germline V gene has CDR1 LNHDA and CDR2 SQIVND (reference sequence). This CDR3 region has 16 residues. The CDR3, as DNA: TGTGCCAGTAGTATGGTTACGAGCCCCACACGGGATACGCAGTATTTT. Residues: CASSMVTSPTRDTQYF.

The chain combines TRBV5-1 with TRBJ2-5; D not certain. This CDR3 is built from 15 residues. The V and J ends lost 4 bases and 1 base respectively, with 14 bases between them. Germline lookup yields CDR1 SGHRS and CDR2 YFSETQ. DNA for the CDR3: TGCGCCAGCAGCCGACGTTCGGGCAGCCAAGAGACCCAGTACTTC. Translating it yields CASSRRSGSQETQYF.

J is TRBJ2-7 and V is TRBV5-6; possible D gene TRBD2, 6 bases. Per the germline V gene, CDR1 is SGHDT and CDR2 is YYEEEE. The CDR3 is 14 residues long. Trimming stripped 6 bases from V and 3 bases from J, with 16 bases between. The CDR3 DNA reads as TGTGCCAGCACCCGAGGGGCGGGACGCTACGAGCAGTACTTC. Its protein product is CASTRGAGRYEQYF.

In its sample, this clone was seen a few times. This chain connects TRBV28 to TRBJ2-2; D is possibly TRBD2 (6 bases). The CDR3 consists of 13 residues. Germline V lookup: CDR1 MDHEN, CDR2 SYDVKM. V was trimmed by 6 bases and J by 5 bases, leaving 10 bases between them. The CDR3 DNA reads as TGTGCCAGCAGGTCGGAGGGGACCGGGGAGCTGTTTTTT. Translation: CASRSEGTGELFF.

The rearrangement uses TRBV9 and TRBJ1-1; D gene uncertain. The CDR3 is made up of 13 amino acids. Germline loops: CDR1 SGDLS, CDR2 YYNGEE. Trimming removed 2 bases from V and 1 base from J, with 6 bases in between. The CDR3 sequence: CASSVVRNTEAFF. The DNA of the CDR3 is TGTGCCAGCAGCGTTGTCCGGAACACTGAAGCTTTCTTT.

V is TRBV2 and J is TRBJ2-5; D is undetermined. TRBJ2-7 matches the DNA end more closely, so the J call is doubtful. CDR1 SNHLY and CDR2 FYNNEI come from the germline V gene. This CDR3 region has 13 residues. CDR3 amino acids: CASSDGRSYEQYF. CDR3 coding DNA: TGTGCCAGCAGTGATGGAAGGTCCTACGAGCAGTACTTC.

The chain employs TRBV6-5 and TRBJ2-1, with a possible D match to TRBD1 (6 bases). Per germline, CDR1 MNHEY and CDR2 SVGAGI. The V end was cut by 9 bases, the J end by 4 bases, with 16 bases between. The CDR3 extends over 14 amino acids. DNA of the CDR3: TGTGCCAGTCACAGGGCTCGAGCATACAATGAGCAGTTCTTC. Translation gives CASHRARAYNEQFF.

This chain uses TRBV28 with TRBJ1-5, with D hard to call. Looked up from germline, CDR1 is MDHEN and CDR2 is SYDVKM. The CDR3 extends over 14 amino acids. V lost 7 bases and J 3 bases, leaving 13 bases between the germline ends. CDR3 DNA sequence: TGTGCCAGCAAGGGAGCGGAACCCAATCAGCCCCAGCATTTT. Encoded protein: CASKGAEPNQPQHF.

The chain employs TRBV5-1 and TRBJ2-2; the match to TRBD2 covers 7 bases. CDR3 length: 16 amino acids. In germline, CDR1 is SGHRS, CDR2 YFSETQ. V was clipped by 0 bases and J by 4 bases; unmatched bases: 6. The CDR3 DNA sequence: TGCGCCAGCAGCTTGGTGGCTAGCGGTGTCACCGGGGAGCTGTTTTTT. This translates into CASSLVASGVTGELFF.

The V and J genes are TRBV2 and TRBJ2-3, with D possibly matching TRBD1 (7 bases). Germline CDR1 is SNHLY and CDR2 is FYNNEI. V lost 9 bases and J 6 bases, leaving 10 bases between the germline ends. The CDR3 runs 11 residues. DNA for the CDR3: TGTGCCAGGACAGGGAGGGATACGCAGTATTTT. Translation gives CARTGRDTQYF.

The chain couples TRBV5-8 to TRBJ2-3; possibly TRBD1 or TRBD2 for D (5 bases each). The germline V and J ends were trimmed by 0 bases and 1 base, with 9 bases remaining between them. There are 15 residues in the CDR3. Germline-derived CDR1 and CDR2 are SGHTS and YDEGEE. The CDR3 DNA is TGTGCCAGCAGCTTGGATGTGGGGGGCACAGATACGCAGTATTTT. Protein product: CASSLDVGGTDTQYF.

V is TRBV5-8 and J is TRBJ2-5; TRBD1 aligns across 7 bases. The trim removed 2 bases at V and 5 bases at J, leaving 9 bases unmatched. From germline, CDR1 is SGHTS and CDR2 YDEGEE. CDR3 length equals 15 residues. Here the CDR3 DNA reads TGTGCCAGCAGCTTTCCCCGGGACAGAAGGGAGACCCAGTACTTC. Translation gives CASSFPRDRRETQYF.

The chain employs TRBV7-9 and TRBJ2-1; D is possibly TRBD1 or TRBD2 (5 bases each). Germline CDR1 reads SEHNR; CDR2 reads FQNEAQ (reference sequence). The germline V and J ends were trimmed by 11 bases and 9 bases, with 14 bases remaining between them. The CDR3 has 11 residues. The CDR3 loop is CAHEDGAEQFF. The CDR3 bases are TGTGCCCACGAGGACGGGGCTGAGCAGTTCTTC.

The V call is TRBV18, the J call TRBJ1-2; TRBD1 aligns across 12 bases. The CDR3 consists of 16 residues. J was trimmed by 2 bases and V by 3 bases; bases with no gene match: 4. Germline V gene lookup returns CDR1 KGHSH and CDR2 LQKENI. CDR3 protein: CASSPGDRGRNYGYTF. The CDR3, as DNA: TGTGCCAGCTCACCCGGGGACAGGGGGCGAAACTATGGCTACACCTTC.

The chain recombines TRBV7-6 with TRBJ1-3; TRBD1 is a possible D gene (6 bases). Trimming took off 1 base at V and 0 bases at J, with 16 bases between the two ends. Germline V gene sequence: CDR1 SGHVS, CDR2 FNYEAQ. The CDR3 covers 18 residues. CDR3 protein: CASSLEVGGLISGNTIYF. CDR3 DNA sequence: TGTGCCAGCAGCTTAGAAGTAGGGGGACTGATCTCTGGAAACACCATATATTTT.

The rearrangement links TRBV4-2 to TRBJ1-2; D is uncertain. Trimming left V 0 bases short and J 2 bases short, with 10 bases between. Per the germline V gene, CDR1 is LGHNA and CDR2 is YNFKEQ. This CDR3 comprises 15 residues. DNA of the CDR3: TGTGCCAGCAGCCAAGATGCCGCCCCCAACTATGGCTACACCTTC. Encoded protein: CASSQDAAPNYGYTF.

The chain's CDR3 is CASSTLQGEQYF. For the CDR3, the DNA is TGCGCCAGCAGCACCTTACAAGGCGAGCAGTACTTC. This rearrangement joins TRBV5-1 to TRBJ2-7; D not resolved. The CDR3 loop spans 12 amino acids. The V end was cut by 4 bases, the J end by 6 bases, with 11 bases between. From germline, CDR1 is SGHRS and CDR2 YFSETQ. Drawing the rest from reference TRBV5-1 and TRBJ2-7, the complete variable domain is KAGVTQTPRYLIKTRGQQVTLSCSPISGHRSVSWYQQTPGQGLQFLFEYFSETQRNKGNFPGRFSGRQFSNSRSEMNVSTLELGDSALYLCASSTLQGEQYFGPGTRLTVT.

This clone was recorded once. V gene TRBV6-1 combines with J gene TRBJ1-1; perhaps TRBD1 as D (5 bases). V dropped 4 bases and J dropped 7 bases, with 16 bases sitting between them. Per the germline V gene, CDR1 is MNHNS and CDR2 is SASEGT. CDR3 length equals 14 residues. The CDR3 DNA follows: TGTGCCAGCAGTGGGAGACAGAAAGACGGTGAAGCTTTCTTT. It codes for CASSGRQKDGEAFF.

The chain carries TRBV30 and TRBJ2-6, with no clear D. The ends were cut back, 7 bases at V and 0 bases at J, with 10 bases in the middle. Per germline, CDR1 GTSNPN and CDR2 SVGIG (reference sequence). The CDR3 is 14 residues long. The DNA for the CDR3 is TGTGCCTTAAGAGGTCTCTCTGGGGCCAACGTCCTGACTTTC. This encodes CALRGLSGANVLTF.

The V gene is TRBV6-5, the J gene TRBJ2-7; TRBD1 matches at 7 bases. The V gene's germline CDR1 is MNHEY and CDR2 SVGAGI. This CDR3 has 14 residues. V lost 6 bases and J lost 3; bases outside the gene matches: 8. The CDR3 nucleotides read TGTGCCAGCAGGCTGACAGGGTGGGGCTACGAGCAGTACTTC. Translation: CASRLTGWGYEQYF.

The chain carries TRBV5-1 and TRBJ1-1, with 9 nucleotides matching TRBD1. Germline CDR1 reads SGHRS; CDR2 reads YFSETQ. The V segment lost 1 base and the J segment 4 bases; nucleotides outside the gene matches: 8. The CDR3 has 16 residues. The CDR3 loop is CASSLTGGRGFTEAFF. The CDR3 coding sequence is TGCGCCAGCAGCTTGACAGGGGGCAGAGGTTTCACTGAAGCTTTCTTT.

This rearrangement joins TRBV7-2 to TRBJ1-6, with a tentative D call TRBD1 (5 bases). Germline V gene data show CDR1 as SGHTA and CDR2 as FQGNSA. V dropped 2 bases and J dropped 10 bases, with 15 bases sitting between them. This CDR3 spans 15 amino acids. The CDR3 DNA reads as TGTGCCAGCAGCTTAAATCAGGGAAGTCAGTCACCCCTCCACTTT. Residues: CASSLNQGSQSPLHF.